This paragraph reports one TCR beta chain. Antigen: not known. Germline V lookup: CDR1 WSHSY, CDR2 SAAADI. V was cut by 2 bases and J by 6 bases, with 13 bases left in between. The CDR3 contains 14 residues. This entry belongs to a study of response to subunit inactivated influenza vaccine. Overall study results and limits: Only a handful of new T cells, the authors suggested, are recruited with each seasonal influenza vaccination.

Each CDR3 protein is one row after TCRdb ran MiXCR on the RT-PCR reads. This sample has some 800,000 distinct CDR3 sequences, with about 20% found just once. The source is a man in his forties or fifties who received an inactivated influenza vaccine. The rearrangement links TRBV10-2 to TRBJ1-1; D remains ambiguous. The sequenced sample was PBMCs from blood, obtained around 5 days after vaccination. The CDR3 protein is CASSEAGGGPEAFF. In nucleotides, the CDR3 is TGCGCCAGCAGTGAGGCGGGAGGAGGGCCTGAAGCTTTCTTT.